This TCR beta chain was retrieved from a study of CD8 T cells in ankylosing spondylitis. Broader study findings: Researchers reportedly found disease-linked clones significantly enriched in matched ankylosing spondylitis synovial fluid. A TCR beta motif of several highly homologous variants seemed to mark ankylosing spondylitis blood.

A single record per CDR3 protein comes from TCRdb applying MiXCR to the 5' RACE reads. This sample has under 200,000 distinct CDR3 sequences, with around a tenth found just once. This clonotype has ten or more counts. Its antigen remains unknown. Sequenced material: blood, either unsorted or a sorted T cell fraction (not recorded which). The sequence came from a male donor with ankylosing spondylitis or in good health (not recorded which).

CDR3 sequence: CASSAGGPGYEQYF. The CDR3 DNA sequence: TGTGCCAGCAGTGCCGGCGGGCCGGGCTACGAGCAGTACTTC. The chain has TRBV12-3 or TRBV12-4 and TRBJ2-7, with a possible D match to TRBD2 (5 bases). The V end was cut by 5 bases, the J end by 3 bases, with 14 bases between. The length of the CDR3 is 14 residues.